This note documents a single TCR beta chain sequence. The antigen remains unidentified. Libraries were prepared by immunoSEQ multiplex PCR; TCRdb keeps only in-frame clonotypes and omits some of them. Counted here are about 240,000 clones, approximately 84% occurring once; the ten biggest clones make up roughly 0.67%. This entry comes from a study of Tregs in tolerant kidney transplant recipients. Study outcomes and limitations: Expanding Tregs on activated donor B cells appeared to best identify donor-specific TCRbeta clones.

Germline CDR1 is SGHVS and CDR2 is FNYEAQ. The V end was cut by 2 bases, the J end by 3 bases, with 17 bases between. The CDR3 consists of 17 residues. The sequencing input was CD4+ T cells from blood. The rearrangement joins TRBV7-6 to TRBJ1-5; weak D call: TRBD1 (5 bases). This TCR was recovered from a human donor in good health. In DNA form, the CDR3 reads TGTGCCAGCAGCTTATTTGGAGGAGGGGTGGCCAATCAGCCCCAGCATTTT. This translates into CASSLFGGGVANQPQHF.